A selection of T cell receptor beta chains follows, all from one sample in a study of cytomegalovirus exposure and HLA in healthy donors. Some clones are missing from TCRdb's copy, which holds only in-frame ones; the method was immunoSEQ multiplex PCR. This table has roughly 150,000 clones, 85% appearing once. Sequencing input: PBMCs. These receptors all come from a woman aged 18 to 35 in good health and CMV-seronegative. The conserved cysteine and the conserved F or W are not part of the CDR3 here.

v_call,j_call,cdr3_aa
TRBV7-9,TRBJ1-5,SSSSTTPDNQPQH
TRBV4-3,TRBJ1-2,ASSQDLGGLVHGYT
TRBV27,TRBJ2-7,ASSETGGPYEQY
TRBV4-3,TRBJ1-6,ASSFELTGGRYSPLH
TRBV5-4,TRBJ1-4,ASSLIGLNEKLF
TRBV5-5,TRBJ2-7,ASSFGSVGTLSYEQY
TRBV5-1,TRBJ2-3,ASSFLVDTDTQY
TRBV7-9,TRBJ2-5,SSSIRDRELGETQY
TRBV28,TRBJ2-1,ASSSRLAGSNEQF
TRBV7-9,TRBJ2-7,ASILGGTDEQY
TRBV28,TRBJ1-5,ASTETGSYQPQH
TRBV6-6,TRBJ1-5,ASSIGATNQPQH
TRBV7-2,TRBJ2-1,ASGQGGTGGNEQF
TRBV10-1,TRBJ2-3,ASSEPSGRSTDTQY
TRBV7-2,TRBJ2-3,ASSALAGTQY
TRBV28,TRBJ1-2,ASSYRQRSYGYT
TRBV11-3,TRBJ2-1,ASSFTPQGEQF
TRBV27,TRBJ2-1,ASTSGSKLEV
TRBV7-7,TRBJ2-7,ASSLVLGGRLSYEQY
TRBV7-2,TRBJ2-3,ASSLEAGADTQY
TRBV28,TRBJ1-4,ASSLGGFNEKLF
TRBV7-8,TRBJ2-1,ASSPIVVSSEQF
TRBV7-2,TRBJ1-3,ASSFQGRTGNTIY
TRBV27,-,ASRRTGTHEQY
TRBV5-1,TRBJ2-1,ASSLAAGAPGEQF
TRBV23-1,TRBJ2-2,ASSLTWDRGAGELF
TRBV29-1,TRBJ2-5,SVETPGEQETQY
TRBV2,TRBJ2-5,ASSGGLRETQY
TRBV28,TRBJ2-3,ASSWDRGTDTQY
TRBV9,TRBJ2-5,ASSVGGSSYQETQY
TRBV29-1,TRBJ1-4,SGWAGIGEKLF
TRBV10-1,TRBJ2-7,ASKAGNPHEQY
TRBV29-1,TRBJ2-5,SENLRGWTARVTQY
TRBV7-6,TRBJ1-3,ASSLVTGTGKLGPGNTIY
TRBV18,TRBJ2-2,ASSPGQNTGELF
TRBV7-2,TRBJ1-6,ASSQRGGDYNSPLH
TRBV7-6,TRBJ2-6,ASSLAPDRLGDPGANVLT
TRBV4-3,TRBJ2-3,ASSQANRGTDTQY
TRBV12-5,TRBJ2-1,ASGLDPSGRRDNEQF
TRBV18,TRBJ1-2,ASSPQGAQANYGYT
TRBV9,TRBJ1-2,ASSVVDEHGYT
TRBV5-1,TRBJ1-1,ASSSIQGWFGDTEAF
TRBV28,TRBJ1-2,ASSFPKREGDYGYT
TRBV4-1,TRBJ1-2,ASSQGDGFYGYT
TRBV7-9,TRBJ2-7,ASSLGDRRTTYEQY
TRBV30,TRBJ1-4,ACGTGTHNEKLF
TRBV19,TRBJ2-7,ASRPGINSYEQY
TRBV30,TRBJ2-2,AGRQGFERGTGELF
TRBV4-2,TRBJ2-1,ASSQPSGGAKNNEQF
TRBV11-2,TRBJ2-3,ASSLFLAGSRDTQY
TRBV5-1,TRBJ2-1,VSTSGYYNEQF
TRBV7-2,TRBJ2-5,ASSPRVDKETQY
TRBV28,TRBJ2-5,ASSSAGVAGGLETQY